The 17 T cell receptor beta chains below were found in one sample sequenced in a study of OX40 agonist ivuxolimab in advanced cancers. Assay used: immunoSEQ multiplex PCR; TCRdb lists only in-frame clones, some missing. The sample gives roughly 56,000 clones, around 85% of which show up once; just over 0.6% is in the top ten. Source: CD4+ or CD8+ T cells sorted from blood, taken in a trial of the OX40 agonist ivuxolimab. The receptor source for this set is an adult with an advanced solid tumor such as melanoma, head and neck, liver or kidney cancer.

The chain couples TRBV28 to TRBJ2-7; 9 nucleotides agree with TRBD1. The V gene end was trimmed by 7 bases and the J gene end by 3 bases; junction bases not matched to a gene: 4. The length of the CDR3 is 13 residues. Germline CDR1 is MDHEN and CDR2 is SYDVKM. The CDR3 spells CASKPGQGYEQYF. DNA for the CDR3: TGTGCCAGCAAACCGGGACAGGGCTACGAGCAGTACTTC.

The chain carries TRBV19 and TRBJ1-4, with D perhaps TRBD1 (5 bases). With 3 bases removed from V and 7 bases from J, the gap between germline ends came to 15 bases. In germline, CDR1 is LNHDA, CDR2 SQIVND (reference sequence). This CDR3 spans 15 amino acids. The CDR3 bases are TGTGCCAGTAGTATCATCGACGGGGGAGGTGAAAAACTGTTTTTT. It yields the protein CASSIIDGGGEKLFF.

J is TRBJ2-5 and V is TRBV5-6; D remains unclear. V lost 0 bases and J 3 bases, leaving 12 bases between the germline ends. Germline values: CDR1 SGHDT, CDR2 YYEEEE. The CDR3 spans 15 residues. CDR3: CASSLVILVKETQYF. DNA for the CDR3: TGTGCCAGCAGCTTGGTGATCCTAGTCAAAGAGACCCAGTACTTC.

The chain links TRBV20-1 to TRBJ2-1, with D hard to call. This CDR3 has 11 amino acids. Germline V CDR1 and CDR2: DFQATT, SNEGSKA (reference sequence). Trimming left V 5 bases short and J 6 bases short, with 8 bases between. CDR3 loop: CSALHGNEQFF. CDR3 sequence (DNA): TGCAGTGCTCTACACGGCAATGAGCAGTTCTTC.

The rearrangement links TRBV5-1 to TRBJ2-7; D is possibly TRBD1 or TRBD2 (5 bases each). Trimming removed 1 base at V and 3 bases at J, with 11 bases between. Germline CDR1 is SGHRS and CDR2 is YFSETQ. The CDR3 extends over 14 amino acids. As DNA, the CDR3 is TGCGCCAGCAGCTTGATGACAGACTACTACGAGCAGTACTTC. Translating it yields CASSLMTDYYEQYF.

The chain is built from TRBV7-6 and TRBJ2-1; 8 bases line up with TRBD2. V trimming: 2 bases; J trimming: 7 bases; junction bases outside the gene matches: 13. The CDR3 is 17 amino acids. Germline assignment: CDR1 SGHVS and CDR2 FNYEAQ. The CDR3 is CASSLSWSGGPRNEQFF. CDR3 sequence (DNA): TGTGCCAGCAGCTTATCCTGGTCGGGAGGGCCGCGAAATGAGCAGTTCTTC.

This rearrangement joins TRBV30 to TRBJ1-5; 11 bases fit TRBD1. CDR3 length equals 16 residues. V lost 2 bases to trimming and J lost 11 bases; unmatched junction nucleotides: 14. Germline CDR1 and CDR2: GTSNPN and SVGIG (reference sequence). The DNA of the CDR3 is TGTGCCTGGAGTACCCGGACAGGGGGCGGAATCTCGGCCCAGCATTTT. It yields the protein CAWSTRTGGGISAQHF.

This clone came up a few times. V and J are TRBV5-1 and TRBJ2-1; TRBD2 aligns across 8 bases. CDR3 size: 16 residues. With V trimmed by 1 base and J by 6 bases, 9 bases remained unmatched. Germline CDR1 and CDR2: SGHRS and YFSETQ. This CDR3 reads CASSLREGALGNEQFF. DNA for the CDR3: TGCGCCAGCAGCTTGCGGGAGGGCGCTCTGGGCAATGAGCAGTTCTTC.

Concerning this clone itself: A read error may account for a junction end that differs from germline. The V and J genes are TRBV7-7 and TRBJ2-3; no definite D call. The CDR3 contains 15 residues. Looked up from germline, CDR1 is SSHAT and CDR2 is FNYEAQ (reference sequence). The chain's CDR3 is CASSPGLGRTDTQYF. CDR3 nucleotides: TGTGCTAGCAGCCCGGGCCTGGGCCGAACAGATACGCAGTATTTT.

The rearrangement joins TRBV20-1 to TRBJ1-2; no definite D call. Germline V gene data show CDR1 as DFQATT and CDR2 as SNEGSKA (reference sequence). There are 11 residues in the CDR3. For the CDR3, the DNA is TGCACCTCAAGGCTGGATGGAGGCTACACCTTC. Protein: CTSRLDGGYTF.

This sequence joins TRBV9 and TRBJ2-7; possibly TRBD1 for D (6 bases). V lost 4 bases, J lost 3 bases, and 14 bases lay in between. Germline lookup yields CDR1 SGDLS and CDR2 YYNGEE. CDR3 length: 14 amino acids. The CDR3 spells CASSPRTDNYEQYF. The CDR3 coding sequence is TGTGCCAGCAGCCCCCGGACAGACAACTACGAGCAGTACTTC.

The chain is built from TRBV30 and TRBJ1-1, with TRBD1 matching 8 bases. Per germline, CDR1 GTSNPN and CDR2 SVGIG (reference sequence). The J segment lost 5 bases and the V segment lost 0 bases, leaving 11 bases of the junction unmatched. The CDR3 covers 16 residues. This chain's CDR3 is CAWSVTQGAVRTEAFF. Written as DNA, the CDR3 is TGTGCCTGGAGTGTCACCCAGGGGGCTGTGCGGACTGAAGCTTTCTTT.

The chain links TRBV10-2 to TRBJ2-3, with 9 bases aligning to TRBD2. The germline V gene has CDR1 WSHSY and CDR2 SAAADI. The CDR3 length is 15 residues. Germline trimming cut 4 bases from V and 5 bases from J; bases unmatched to any gene: 7. The CDR3 nucleotides are TGCGCCAGCAGTGGGGTAGCGGGAGTGCTAGATACGCAGTATTTT. This sequence encodes CASSGVAGVLDTQYF.

The chain carries TRBV19 and TRBJ2-6; D perhaps matches TRBD1 (6 bases). Germline V lookup: CDR1 LNHDA, CDR2 SQIVND (reference sequence). The V end was cut by 1 base, the J end by 0 bases, with 13 bases between. This CDR3 has 18 amino acids. This CDR3 is CASSIVGGRGSGANVLTF. Here the CDR3 DNA reads TGTGCCAGTAGTATAGTTGGGGGCAGGGGCTCTGGGGCCAACGTCCTGACTTTC. The full variable domain, completed using reference TRBV19 and TRBJ2-6, is DGGITQSPKYLFRKEGQNVTLSCEQNLNHDAMYWYRQDPGQGLRLIYYSQIVNDFQKGDIAEGYSVSREKKESFPLTVTSAQKNPTAFYLCASSIVGGRGSGANVLTFGAGSRLTVL.

The gene calls are TRBV10-3 and TRBJ2-1, with D possibly matching TRBD2 (5 bases). The CDR3 totals 13 residues. Germline CDR1 ENHRY, CDR2 SYGVKD. The germline V and J ends were trimmed by 7 bases and 7 bases, with 14 bases remaining between them. Written as DNA, the CDR3 is TGTGCCATCACCGCCGGAGGTTATAATGAGCAGTTCTTC. Its translation: CAITAGGYNEQFF.

This clone has just a few counts. The chain carries TRBV28 and TRBJ1-2; D may be TRBD1 (5 bases). Germline CDR1 and CDR2: MDHEN and SYDVKM. Trimming left V 3 bases short and J 8 bases short, with 19 bases between. The CDR3 spans 15 residues. The CDR3 protein is CASSLPPGTAVGYTF. In DNA, the CDR3 is TGTGCCAGCAGTTTGCCCCCCGGGACGGCGGTAGGCTACACCTTC.

V and J are TRBV7-3 and TRBJ2-1; 7 nucleotides agree with TRBD1. The CDR3 runs 13 residues. Germline loops: CDR1 SGHTA, CDR2 FQGTGA. V lost 4 bases and J lost 10; bases outside the gene matches: 7. The CDR3 loop reads CASSSRDREEQFF. CDR3 in DNA: TGTGCCAGCAGCTCCCGGGACAGAGAAGAGCAGTTCTTC. The variable domain in full, completed from reference TRBV7-3 and TRBJ2-1, reads GAGVSQTPSNKVTEKGKYVELRCDPISGHTALYWYRQSLGQGPEFLIYFQGTGAADDSGLPNDRFFAVRPEGSVSTLKIQRTERGDSAVYLCASSSRDREEQFFGPGTRLTVL.